This T cell receptor beta chain was sequenced during a study of T cells expressing NK-cell markers. Overall study: Seven HCMV-seropositive donors and one seronegative donor made up the eight sequenced donors. General study points: These clonotypes, the leaders elsewhere, also led the CD3+CD56-NKG2C+ fraction in a few donors. Whether the expanded NKG2C+ T cell clones recognized HCMV remained unclear.

Researchers built TCR beta cDNA using 5'RACE template switching with UMIs. TCRdb reprocessed the 5' RACE reads and reports one entry per CDR3 protein, with no DNA. Its table lists approximately 460,000 distinct CDR3 sequences. As to this clonotype: What it recognizes is unknown.

Source material: blood T cells: a sorted CD56 or NKG2C T cell subset, CD4+ or CD8+ T cells, or bulk PBMC T cells (not recorded which). The TCR originated in a woman aged 18 to 75 in good health.

The CDR3 is CATSRVLASEQFF. The genes are TRBV15 and TRBJ2-1; TCRdb reports TRBD2, a call that lacks DNA to check it against. This CDR3 has 13 amino acids. CDR1 LNHNV and CDR2 YYDKDF come from the germline V gene (reference sequence).